This T cell receptor (beta chain) was identified in a study of Japanese encephalitis immunity and Zika vaccine responses. Study at large: Two to three months before ZPIV, two JEV vaccine doses were given. Flavivirus-naive donors were sampled at weeks 2, 6 and 52 after ZPIV.

This clonotype is termed large. CFSE-labeled PBMCs were cultured approximately 6 days with peptide pools, each at approximately 0.95 ug/mL. The CDR3 loop spans 13 amino acids. CDR1 is LGHNA and CDR2 is YSLEER in the germline V gene. V lost 1 base, J lost 5 bases, and 8 bases lay in between. Each CDR3 protein gets one entry after TCRdb re-called the 5' RACE reads with MiXCR. Of a few hundred distinct CDR3 sequences listed, over 2% are singletons. Findings and limits, study-wide: Post-ZPIV, conserved-ZIKV-epitope CD4 repertoires in JEV-pre-vaccinated donors shrank significantly. Cross-reactive responses were not traced to individual peptides.

The chain employs TRBV4-3 and TRBJ1-2; TRBD1 is a possible D gene (5 bases). This sample comprised antigen-activated CD8+ T cells from blood, cultured, obtained during a Zika inactivated vaccine study. The sequence derives from an adult man who received an inactivated Zika virus vaccine. The CDR3 here is CASSQGGTYGYTF. In nucleotides, the CDR3 is TGCGCCAGCAGCCAAGGGGGGACTTATGGCTACACCTTC.